This T cell receptor beta chain appears in the sequencing data of a study of cytomegalovirus exposure and HLA in healthy donors. Study at large: The approximately 710 first-cohort repertoires and the roughly 120 validation repertoires shared the same platform, a later analysis reported. Findings of the study overall: A few CMV-associated chains proved CMV antigen-specific in vitro. Clusters of TCRs from the first cohort tended to co-occur in the roughly 120 validation repertoires (as a later analysis found). Rarity marked most TCR sequences, yet some public TCRs occurred in many donors.

This CDR3 has 18 amino acids. V gave up 0 bases and J gave up 0 bases, with 18 bases separating them. Per the germline V gene, CDR1 is SGHRS and CDR2 is YFSETQ. The assay was immunoSEQ multiplex PCR, and TCRdb's table has in-frame clones only and misses some. The sample lists under 200,000 clones; 89% were seen once. About this clone itself: Its specificity is not known.

The V call is TRBV5-1, the J call TRBJ1-2; tentatively, D is TRBD1 (5 bases). This TCR came from a man aged 18 to 35 in good health and CMV-seropositive. Input material: PBMCs. This CDR3 is CASSLEGKIGRSNYGYTF. For the CDR3, the DNA is TGCGCCAGCAGCTTGGAGGGGAAAATAGGGAGGTCTAACTATGGCTACACCTTC. Combining the CDR3 with reference TRBV5-1 and TRBJ1-2 gives the whole variable domain KAGVTQTPRYLIKTRGQQVTLSCSPISGHRSVSWYQQTPGQGLQFLFEYFSETQRNKGNFPGRFSGRQFSNSRSEMNVSTLELGDSALYLCASSLEGKIGRSNYGYTFGSGTRLTVV.